A selection of T cell receptor beta chains follows, all from one sample in a study of cytomegalovirus exposure and HLA in healthy donors. Here immunoSEQ multiplex PCR was the method, and the copy in TCRdb shows in-frame clones only, minus some. In the table there are approximately 140,000 clones, approximately 72% of which are singletons. The sample consisted of PBMCs. The source of these receptors is a woman aged 60-75 years in good health and CMV-seronegative. Each CDR3 is given with its conserved first and last residue. D genes are given only for firm matches. Clone size is shown for a subset of rows, as once, few, many or a class of expanded clone.

d_call clone_size j_call v_call cdr3_aa cdr3_nt
NA NA TRBJ1-1 TRBV6-4 CASSDSGGPDTEAFF TGTGCCAGCAGTGACTCAGGGGGTCCCGACACTGAAGCTTTCTTT
TRBD2 NA TRBJ2-3 TRBV5-1 CASSLDGRLAGGGSTDTQYF TGCGCCAGCAGCTTGGATGGGAGACTAGCGGGAGGTGGAAGCACAGATACGCAGTATTTT
NA NA TRBJ2-3 TRBV11-2 CASSLEGVGADTQYF TGTGCCAGCAGCCTCGAGGGGGTGGGCGCAGATACGCAGTATTTT
TRBD2 NA TRBJ2-5 TRBV5-4 CASSHPGRGGPSETQYF TGTGCCAGCAGCCACCCGGGACGCGGGGGGCCCTCGGAGACCCAGTACTTC
TRBD1 NA TRBJ2-2 TRBV7-9 CASSYTGAHTGELFF TGTGCCAGCAGCTATACAGGGGCGCACACCGGGGAGCTGTTTTTT
NA NA TRBJ2-7 TRBV5-1 CASSLLWGPSYEQYF TGCGCCAGCAGCTTGCTCTGGGGCCCCTCCTACGAGCAGTACTTC
NA NA TRBJ1-1 TRBV7-3 CASSLTLRAEAFF TGTGCCAGCAGCTTAACGTTGAGGGCTGAAGCTTTCTTT
NA NA TRBJ2-7 TRBV7-2 CASRARVYPSYEQYF TGTGCCAGCAGAGCAAGAGTGTACCCCTCCTACGAGCAGTACTTC
NA few TRBJ2-7 TRBV7-6 CASSSRQNYEQYF TGTGCCAGCAGCTCCCGACAGAACTACGAGCAGTACTTC
NA NA TRBJ1-5 TRBV7-2 CASTEAANSNQPQHF TGTGCCAGCACCGAGGCTGCCAATAGCAATCAGCCCCAGCATTTT
NA NA TRBJ2-3 TRBV6-6 CASSLTDTQYF TGTGCCAGCAGCCTCACAGATACGCAGTATTTT
TRBD1 NA TRBJ1-2 TRBV7-2 CASSPPGQGSFYGYTF TGTGCCAGCAGCCCCCCTGGACAGGGGTCCTTCTATGGCTACACCTTC
TRBD1 NA TRBJ2-1 TRBV5-1 CASSLEGTGEFF TGCGCCAGCAGCTTGGAAGGGACAGGGGAGTTCTTC
TRBD2 NA TRBJ2-2 TRBV5-1 CASSLGLAGNTGELFF TGCGCCAGCAGCTTAGGACTAGCGGGGAACACCGGGGAGCTGTTTTTT
NA NA TRBJ1-2 TRBV28 CASSLTVSWYGYTF TGTGCCAGCAGTTTAACAGTTTCGTGGTATGGCTACACCTTC
NA NA TRBJ1-1 TRBV12-5 CASGNRENTEAFF TGTGCTAGTGGCAACAGGGAGAACACTGAAGCTTTCTTT
TRBD2 NA TRBJ2-1 TRBV9 CASSVLAAGSNEQFF TGTGCCAGCAGCGTTCTAGCGGCGGGCAGCAATGAGCAGTTCTTC